This T cell receptor (beta chain) is from a study of blood T cell repertoires in COVID-19. Across the whole study: Samples representing acute and convalescent COVID-19 were sourced from the United States, Italy and Spain. The analysed material was cDNA or gDNA that came from T cells, B-cell-depleted T cells, or PBMCs.

Trimming cost V 0 bases and J 5 bases, with 17 bases left between them. The CDR3 runs to 16 residues. CDR1 MNHEY and CDR2 SVGAGI come from the germline V gene. Original processing methods: Amplification of reference gene primers provided the estimated nucleated cell counts. Libraries were prepared by immunoSEQ multiplex PCR; TCRdb keeps only in-frame clonotypes and omits some of them. V and J calls and clone size are those listed in that table; D and trimming were worked out from the DNA. The data hold 90,000 to 130,000 clones, with roughly 85% observed a single time. The sequencing sample was made of peripheral blood. The chain joins TRBV6-5 to TRBJ2-7, with D perhaps TRBD1 (6 bases). This TCR was recovered from a human donor in a cohort sampled during active COVID-19. Here the CDR3 DNA reads TGTGCCAGCAGTTACTCGCCCCCGGTAGCAGGGGACGAGCAGTACTTC. Amino acid sequence: CASSYSPPVAGDEQYF.